This T cell receptor (beta chain) was sequenced in a study of blood T cell repertoires in COVID-19. In the original workflow: Researchers report that nucleated cell counts were estimated from reference gene primer amplification. Profiling relied on immunoSEQ multiplex PCR, and the TCRdb table lists in-frame clones only, not all of them. For V, J and clone size, that table is used; D and trimming come from the DNA. The table records 250,000 to 350,000 clones, just over 85% of them present only once. CDR1 is LNHDA and CDR2 is SQIVND in the germline V gene (reference sequence). The V end lost 3 bases, the J end lost 4 bases, and 13 bases lay between the germline ends. The CDR3 covers 15 residues. This clone has more than one count but fewer than ten.

The sequence was obtained from a woman younger than 30 who had recovered from COVID-19. Sequenced sample: PBMCs or T cells enriched from blood (not recorded which). This chain links TRBV19 with TRBJ1-5; tentative D call: TRBD1 (5 bases). The CDR3 region is CASSISSGWNQPQHF. CDR3 sequence (DNA): TGTGCCAGTAGTATCAGCTCAGGGTGGAATCAGCCCCAGCATTTT.